Following are 8 T cell receptor beta chains from one sample sequenced in a study of T cell responses to AZD1222 COVID-19 vaccine. TCRdb keeps only in-frame clones here, not all; method: immunoSEQ multiplex PCR. The sample carries 150,000 to 200,000 clones, approximately 94% recorded once. Source: peripheral blood, taken on day 0 of AZD1222 vaccination. The receptor set was obtained from an adult in good health.

The rearrangement links TRBV28 to TRBJ2-5; 7 bases match TRBD2. Germline V gene sequence: CDR1 MDHEN, CDR2 SYDVKM. The CDR3 has 15 amino acids. Trimming at V came to 0 bases and at J to 4 bases, leaving 5 bases not matched to a gene. The CDR3 region has the DNA TGTGCCAGCAGTTTATGGGGGACGGGAGGAGAGACCCAGTACTTC. Translating gives CASSLWGTGGETQYF. The full variable domain, its missing parts supplied by reference TRBV28 and TRBJ2-5, is DVKVTQSSRYLVKRTGEKVFLECVQDMDHENMFWYRQDPGLGLRLIYFSYDVKMKEKGDIPEGYSVSREKKERFSLILESASTNQTSMYLCASSLWGTGGETQYFGPGTRLLVL.

The V call is TRBV14, the J call TRBJ1-3, with D possibly being TRBD1 (5 bases). Per germline, CDR1 SGHDN and CDR2 FVKESK. The CDR3 is 16 residues long. Deletions cut 3 bases from V and 0 bases from J, with 12 bases between. CDR3 nucleotide sequence: TGTGCCAGCAGCCAGTCCGGGGGGAGCTCTGGAAACACCATATATTTT. Encoded protein: CASSQSGGSSGNTIYF.

The chain employs TRBV5-1 and TRBJ1-3, with unresolved D. Trimming took off 3 bases at V and 4 bases at J, with 11 bases between the two ends. The CDR3 is 14 amino acids. Germline V gene sequence: CDR1 SGHRS, CDR2 YFSETQ. The CDR3 coding sequence is TGCGCCAGCAGCTCCTCCGGGCCCGGAAACACCATATATTTT. Its translation: CASSSSGPGNTIYF.

Of note for this clone: The same CDR3 arises from other DNA sequences in this sample as well. CDR3 region: CSVSGTGNGYTF. The CDR3 nucleotides read TGCAGCGTTTCCGGGACAGGGAATGGCTACACCTTC. The rearrangement joins TRBV29-1 to TRBJ1-2; 9 bases agree with TRBD1. Germline trimming cut 5 bases from V and 6 bases from J; bases unmatched to any gene: 4. The CDR3 sequence is 12 residues long. Germline CDR1 SQVTM, CDR2 ANQGSEA.

The rearrangement joins TRBV3-1 (or the pseudogene TRBV3-2) to TRBJ2-7; 8 nucleotides align to TRBD2. Trimming at V came to 3 bases and at J to 0 bases, leaving 7 bases not matched to a gene. Germline CDR1 and CDR2: LGHDT and YNNKEL (reference sequence). This CDR3 comprises 16 residues. CDR3 in amino acids: CASSQVSGISSYEQYF. As DNA, the CDR3 is TGTGCCAGCAGCCAGGTTAGCGGGATTAGCTCCTACGAGCAGTACTTC.

The gene calls are TRBV18 and TRBJ2-1, with 14 bases matching TRBD2. J lost 5 bases, V lost 6 bases, and 9 bases had no gene match. The CDR3 has 17 residues. CDR1 is KGHSH and CDR2 is LQKENI in the germline V gene. CDR3 DNA sequence: TGTGCCAGCTCCGCCGGGACTAGCGGGAGACGGGACAATGAGCAGTTCTTC. It translates to CASSAGTSGRRDNEQFF.

The chain couples TRBV27 to TRBJ1-1; D not resolved. Germline V gene sequence: CDR1 MNHEY, CDR2 SMNVEV (reference sequence). This CDR3 region has 13 residues. V was trimmed by 6 bases and J by 0 bases, leaving 8 bases between them. CDR3 sequence: CASSITMNTEAFF. CDR3 nucleotides: TGTGCCAGCAGCATAACCATGAACACTGAAGCTTTCTTT.

The chain couples TRBV28 to TRBJ1-5; D is undetermined. The CDR3 is 15 amino acids. CDR1 and CDR2 (germline): MDHEN, SYDVKM. V gave up 5 bases and J gave up 0 bases, with 11 bases separating them. This CDR3 reads CASSHLVGSNQPQHF. The CDR3 DNA reads as TGTGCCAGCAGTCACTTGGTGGGTAGCAATCAGCCCCAGCATTTT.